The 12 T cell receptor beta chains listed next were all sequenced from one sample in a study of neurological immune-mediated disorders. TCRdb reanalysed the 5' RACE reads using MiXCR and keeps one entry per CDR3 protein. The data contain roughly 100,000 distinct CDR3 sequences, 3.5% to 4% of them seen just once; the ten biggest clones take up around 6%. Sequencing used PBMCs. All receptors come from a woman under 30 with multiple sclerosis.

This clonotype was seen ten or more times. The chain uses TRBV20-1 and TRBJ2-5, with TRBD2 identical over 8 bases. The CDR3 consists of 13 residues. The V gene end was trimmed by 3 bases and the J gene end by 5 bases; junction bases not matched to a gene: 5. Looked up from germline, CDR1 is DFQATT and CDR2 is SNEGSKA (reference sequence). CDR3 residues: CSASGGAGETQYF. The CDR3 DNA sequence: TGCAGTGCTAGCGGGGGGGCCGGGGAGACCCAGTACTTC.

This clonotype showed up many times. The chain is built from TRBV7-9 and TRBJ1-6; D possibly corresponds to TRBD1 (5 bases). From germline, CDR1 is SEHNR and CDR2 FQNEAQ (reference sequence). The CDR3 has 16 residues. V lost 2 bases to trimming and J lost 9 bases, with 17 bases between them. The CDR3 DNA reads as TGTGCCAGCAGCTTATGGGACTCTCCAGCGTCTTCACCCCTCCACTTT. Translation gives CASSLWDSPASSPLHF.

This clonotype showed up many times. The V gene is TRBV20-1, the J gene TRBJ2-7, with TRBD1 identical over 8 bases. Trimming cost V 1 base and J 6 bases; bases outside gene matches: 8. The CDR3 spans 14 residues. Germline V lookup: CDR1 DFQATT, CDR2 SNEGSKA (reference sequence). This CDR3 reads CSARGRTGIAEQYF. The CDR3 nucleotides are TGCAGTGCTAGAGGGAGGACAGGGATTGCCGAGCAGTACTTC.

Notes on this clonotype: A read error may be the cause here, since a much bigger clone is one base away. DNA for the CDR3: TGTGCCAGCAGCTTGTACGTGGGTACACATGAGCACTTCTTC. It is translated as CASSLYVGTHEHFF. This chain connects TRBV11-2 to TRBJ2-1; D ambiguous. The germline CDR1 and CDR2 sequences are SGHAT and FQNNGV. CDR3 length equals 14 residues.

A word on this clonotype: An end of the junction differs from the germline gene, which may be a read error. This chain links TRBV20-1 with TRBJ2-4; the match to TRBD1 covers 10 bases. CDR1 and CDR2 (germline): DFQATT, SNEGSKA (reference sequence). The length of the CDR3 is 12 residues. CDR3 in DNA: TGCAGTGCTAGAGATGGGACAGGGGTAATTTCTTTC. Translation: CSARDGTGVISF.

The rearrangement joins TRBV7-9 to TRBJ2-3, with D perhaps TRBD1 (6 bases). The CDR3 is 13 residues long. Germline lookup yields CDR1 SEHNR and CDR2 FQNEAQ (reference sequence). V lost 4 bases and J 4 bases, leaving 9 bases between the germline ends. CDR3 DNA sequence: TGTGCCAGCAGCTCCGCAGGGGCAGATACGCAGTATTTT. It is translated as CASSSAGADTQYF. Full variable domain (rest looked up from reference TRBV7-9 and TRBJ2-3): DTGVSQNPRHKITKRGQNVTFRCDPISEHNRLYWYRQTLGQGPEFLTYFQNEAQLEKSRLLSDRFSAERPKGSFSTLEIQRTEQGDSAMYLCASSSAGADTQYFGPGTRLTVL.

This clonotype was seen at least ten times. The chain joins TRBV7-2 to TRBJ1-2; D possibly corresponds to TRBD1 (5 bases). Germline CDR1 is SGHTA and CDR2 is FQGNSA. V lost 5 bases and J lost 4, with 8 bases in between. This CDR3 comprises 12 residues. The CDR3 protein is CASSGGTYGYTF. As DNA, the CDR3 is TGTGCCAGCAGCGGGGGGACCTATGGCTACACCTTC.

In its sample, this clonotype was seen many times. J is TRBJ2-4 and V is TRBV20-1; D not resolved. In germline, CDR1 is DFQATT, CDR2 SNEGSKA (reference sequence). The CDR3 loop spans 13 amino acids. Trimming took off 4 bases at V and 7 bases at J, with 14 bases between the two ends. The CDR3 nucleotides are TGCAGTGCTACCAGGACGTCCGAGAACATTCAGTACTTC. Amino acids: CSATRTSENIQYF.

This clonotype occurred many times. The chain's CDR3 is CASNGRTNGYTF. CDR3 bases: TGTGCCAGCAACGGACGGACGAATGGCTACACCTTC. The V and J genes are TRBV6-2 or TRBV6-3 and TRBJ1-2; D gene ambiguous. V lost 7 bases to trimming and J lost 6 bases, with 12 bases between them. CDR3 length equals 12 residues. CDR1 and CDR2 from the germline V gene are MNHEY and SVGEGT.

This clonotype came up many times. The chain combines TRBV7-8 with TRBJ2-7; tentative D call: TRBD2 (6 bases). Germline CDR1 reads SGHVS; CDR2 reads FQNEAQ. This CDR3 has 15 amino acids. The germline V and J ends were trimmed by 5 bases and 3 bases, with 17 bases remaining between them. The CDR3 bases are TGTGCCAGCAGCATAGGGACTCCCCCTCTCTACGAGCAGTACTTC. Encoded protein: CASSIGTPPLYEQYF.

This clonotype has ten or more counts. The chain is built from TRBV12-3 or TRBV12-4 and TRBJ2-1; TRBD2 matches 9 bases. CDR3 length: 12 amino acids. V shed 5 bases, J shed 14 bases, and the junction held 7 bases outside the gene matches. The CDR3 nucleotides read TGTGCCAGCAGTCCCCCCGGGACTAGCAAGTTCTTC. Its translation is CASSPPGTSKFF.

This clonotype was seen many times. The J gene is TRBJ1-4, the V gene TRBV12-3 or TRBV12-4, with D possibly TRBD1 on 6 matching bases. The V end lost 3 bases, the J end lost 14 bases, and 19 bases lay between the germline ends. The CDR3 spans 14 residues. CDR3 sequence reads: CASSFRSLRGKLFF. CDR3 bases: TGTGCCAGCAGTTTTAGGTCTTTGAGGGGGAAGCTGTTTTTT.